The source of this T cell receptor beta chain is a study of blood T cell repertoires in COVID-19. Study in general: Donors in the United States, Italy and Spain gave samples during acute or convalescent COVID-19. Nucleic acid was either cDNA or gDNA, and it came from T cells, B-cell-depleted T cells, or PBMCs.

CDR3 length: 13 residues. Germline-derived CDR1 and CDR2 are SEHNR and FQNEAQ (reference sequence). Trimming shortened V by 4 bases and J by 8 bases, and 12 bases separated the two germline ends. Per the authors' pipeline: It was from reference gene primer amplification that nucleated cell counts were estimated. Assay: immunoSEQ multiplex PCR; the TCRdb copy retains only in-frame clones and omits some. D and trimming come from the DNA, and the V and J calls and clone size come from that table. This table holds tens of thousands of clones, about nine tenths found once. Sequencing used peripheral blood. This chain connects TRBV7-9 to TRBJ2-1; tentatively, D is TRBD1 (6 bases). The source of this sequence is a human donor with active COVID-19. The donor label of this sample is uncertain. CDR3: CASSYRTVDEQFF. CDR3 coding DNA: TGTGCCAGCAGCTACCGGACAGTCGATGAGCAGTTCTTC.